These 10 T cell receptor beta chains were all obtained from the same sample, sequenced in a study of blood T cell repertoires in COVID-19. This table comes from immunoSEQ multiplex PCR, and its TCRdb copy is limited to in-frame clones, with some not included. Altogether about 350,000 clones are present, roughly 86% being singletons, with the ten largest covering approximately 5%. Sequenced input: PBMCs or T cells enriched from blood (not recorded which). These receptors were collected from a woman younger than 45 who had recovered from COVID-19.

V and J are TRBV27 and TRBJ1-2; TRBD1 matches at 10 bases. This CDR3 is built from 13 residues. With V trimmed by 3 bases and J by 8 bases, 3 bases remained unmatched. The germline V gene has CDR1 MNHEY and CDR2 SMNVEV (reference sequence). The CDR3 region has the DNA TGTGCCAGCAGTTTCGGACAGGGGGAAGGCTACACCTTC. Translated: CASSFGQGEGYTF.

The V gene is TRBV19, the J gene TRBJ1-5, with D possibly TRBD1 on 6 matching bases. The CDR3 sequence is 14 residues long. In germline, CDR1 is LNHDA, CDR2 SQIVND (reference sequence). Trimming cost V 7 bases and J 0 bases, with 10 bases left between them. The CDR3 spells CASNNRVSNQPQHF. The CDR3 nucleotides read TGTGCCAGTAATAACAGGGTTAGCAATCAGCCCCAGCATTTT.

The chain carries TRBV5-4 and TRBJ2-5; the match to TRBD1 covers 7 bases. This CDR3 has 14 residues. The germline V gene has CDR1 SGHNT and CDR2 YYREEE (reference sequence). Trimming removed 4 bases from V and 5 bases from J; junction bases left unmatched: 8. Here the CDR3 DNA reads TGTGCCAGCAGCCCTGACAGGGCGGTGGAGACCCAGTACTTC. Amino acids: CASSPDRAVETQYF.

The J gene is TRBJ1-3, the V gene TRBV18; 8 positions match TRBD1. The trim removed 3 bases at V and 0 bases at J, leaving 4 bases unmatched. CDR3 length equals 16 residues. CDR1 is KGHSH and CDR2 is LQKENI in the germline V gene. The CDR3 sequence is CASSPGQGHSGNTIYF. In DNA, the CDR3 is TGTGCCAGCTCACCTGGACAGGGTCACTCTGGAAACACCATATATTTT.

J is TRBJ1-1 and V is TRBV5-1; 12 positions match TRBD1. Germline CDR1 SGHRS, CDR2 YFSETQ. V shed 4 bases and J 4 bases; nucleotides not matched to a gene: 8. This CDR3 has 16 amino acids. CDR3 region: CASSPGTGGLGTEAFF. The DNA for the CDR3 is TGCGCCAGCAGCCCCGGGACAGGGGGCTTAGGCACTGAAGCTTTCTTT.

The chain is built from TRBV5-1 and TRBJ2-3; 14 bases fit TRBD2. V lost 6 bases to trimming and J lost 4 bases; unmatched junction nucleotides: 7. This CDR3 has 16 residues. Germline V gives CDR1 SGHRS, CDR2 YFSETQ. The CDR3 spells CASTRRLAGGADTQYF. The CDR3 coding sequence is TGCGCCAGCACCCGGAGACTAGCGGGGGGGGCAGATACGCAGTATTTT.

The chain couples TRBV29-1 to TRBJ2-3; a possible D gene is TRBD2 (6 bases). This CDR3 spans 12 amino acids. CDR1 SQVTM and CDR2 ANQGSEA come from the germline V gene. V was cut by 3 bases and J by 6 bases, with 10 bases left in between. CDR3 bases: TGCAGCGTTGAGGGGGGTGGCGATACGCAGTATTTT. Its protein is CSVEGGGDTQYF.

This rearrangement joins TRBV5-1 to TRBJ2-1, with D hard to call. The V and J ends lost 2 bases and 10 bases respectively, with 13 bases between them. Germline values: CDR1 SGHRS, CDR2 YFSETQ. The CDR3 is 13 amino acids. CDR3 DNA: TGCGCCAGCAGCTTACAGACCTACATGGAGCAGTTCTTC. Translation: CASSLQTYMEQFF.

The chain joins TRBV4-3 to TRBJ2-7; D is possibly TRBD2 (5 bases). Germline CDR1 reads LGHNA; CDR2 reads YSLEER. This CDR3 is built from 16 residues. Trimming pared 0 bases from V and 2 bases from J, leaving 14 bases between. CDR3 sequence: CASSQDRPGSTYEQYF. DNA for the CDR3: TGCGCCAGCAGCCAAGATCGGCCGGGGTCCACCTACGAGCAGTACTTC.

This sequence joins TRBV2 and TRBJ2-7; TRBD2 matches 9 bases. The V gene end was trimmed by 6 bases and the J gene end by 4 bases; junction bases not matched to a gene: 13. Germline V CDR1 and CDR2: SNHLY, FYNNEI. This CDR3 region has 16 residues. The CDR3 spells CASSDVTSGRPYEQYF. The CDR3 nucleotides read TGTGCCAGCAGCGACGTGACTAGCGGAAGACCTTACGAGCAGTACTTC.